The 17 T cell receptor beta chains below all came from one sample that was sequenced in a study of T cells in women clearing cervical HPV infection. Assay used: immunoSEQ multiplex PCR; TCRdb lists only in-frame clones, some missing. This sample contains around 46,000 clones. The source material was blood buffy coat. The receptors were gathered from a woman aged 18-70 years with a cervical HPV16 infection that either progressed to CIN3+ or cleared (not recorded which).

As concerns this clone: The CDR3 end is not reached by the read, which stops 3 residues before it; the germline J gene fills it in. The sample contains more than one DNA sequence encoding this CDR3. The chain carries TRBV2 and TRBJ1-3; D perhaps matches TRBD1 (5 bases). Germline CDR1 is SNHLY and CDR2 is FYNNEI. Trimming took off 1 base at V and 8 bases at J, with 12 bases between the two ends. The CDR3 is 14 amino acids. CDR3 DNA, as far as it was read: TGTGCCAGCAGTGAAGTCGGGGGGAGGGACACC. It specifies CASSEVGGRDT. The whole CDR3 protein is CASSEVGGRDTIYF. The complete variable domain, with remaining parts taken from reference TRBV2 and TRBJ1-3, reads EPEVTQTPSHQVTQMGQEVILRCVPISNHLYFYWYRQILGQKVEFLVSFYNNEISEKSEIFDDQFSVERPDGSNFTLKIRSTKLEDSAMYFCASSEVGGRDTIYFGEGSWLTVV.

As to this clone: The read stops 3 residues short of the end of the CDR3; the missing end is completed from the germline J gene. V and J are TRBV30 and TRBJ2-5, with D possibly TRBD1 on 5 matching bases. CDR1 is GTSNPN and CDR2 is SVGIG in the germline V gene (reference sequence). This CDR3 has 13 amino acids. V was trimmed by 4 bases and J by 3 bases, leaving 12 bases between them. The CDR3 DNA, read in part, is TGTGCCTGGAAGGGGATAGCAGAAGAGACC. This encodes CAWKGIAEET. The full CDR3 protein is CAWKGIAEETQYF.

A remark on this clone: The read terminates 3 residues ahead of where the CDR3 ends, so the germline J gene completes it. The chain joins TRBV5-1 to TRBJ1-1, with TRBD1 as a possible D gene (5 bases). Trimming left V 0 bases short and J 6 bases short, with 12 bases between. Germline V gene sequence: CDR1 SGHRS, CDR2 YFSETQ. The CDR3 spans 14 residues. The sequenced part of the CDR3 DNA is TGCGCCAGCAGCTTGGCAACGGGGGGTTCTGAA. It translates to CASSLATGGSE. The entire CDR3 sequence reads CASSLATGGSEAFF.

For this clone: The missing CDR3 end, 3 residues past where the read stops, is filled in from the germline J gene. J is TRBJ2-5 and V is TRBV6-4; TRBD1 aligns across 7 bases. Germline trimming cut 4 bases from V and 2 bases from J; bases unmatched to any gene: 7. Germline CDR1 and CDR2: MRHNA and SNTAGT. The CDR3 extends over 15 amino acids. The part of the CDR3 DNA that was read is TGTGCCAGCAGTGTTATTTGGGACAGACAAGAGACC. It specifies CASSVIWDRQET. The whole CDR3 protein is CASSVIWDRQETQYF.

As for this clone: Sequencing ends 3 residues short of the CDR3 end; the germline J gene provides the rest. This chain joins TRBV29-1 and TRBJ2-7, with 7 bases that match TRBD1. The CDR3 is 14 residues long. CDR1 is SQVTM, CDR2 ANQGSEA, per germline. J gave up 4 bases and V 3 bases, and 9 bases lay outside the gene matches. The part of the CDR3 DNA that was read is TGCAGCGTTGAGGGACAGCCAAAATATTACGAG. Protein product: CSVEGQPKYYE. The full CDR3 reads CSVEGQPKYYEQYF.

As regards this clone: The read falls 3 residues short of the CDR3 end, and the missing part is taken from the germline J gene. V and J are TRBV7-2 and TRBJ2-2; D remains unclear. V lost 2 bases and J lost 3, with 4 bases in between. Looked up from germline, CDR1 is SGHTA and CDR2 is FQGNSA. CDR3 size: 13 residues. CDR3 in amino acids: CASSLIYTGELFF. The sequenced CDR3 bases are TGTGCCAGCAGCTTAATCTACACCGGGGAG.

Points on this clone: The read stops 3 residues short of the end of the CDR3; the missing end is completed from the germline J gene. The genes are TRBV12-3 or TRBV12-4 and TRBJ1-3; TRBD1 might be the D (5 bases). Trimming shortened V by 2 bases and J by 1 base, and 15 bases separated the two germline ends. This CDR3 contains 17 residues. The sequenced CDR3 bases are TGTGCCAGCAGTTTAAGAGGCGGGGCGAGTTCTGGAAACACC. This sequence encodes CASSLRGGASSGNT. Given in full, the CDR3 is CASSLRGGASSGNTIYF.

For this clone: Read sequence stops 3 residues before the CDR3 end, and the germline J gene provides the missing end. V and J are TRBV30 and TRBJ2-2, with a weak D call TRBD1 (5 bases). Germline V gene data show CDR1 as GTSNPN and CDR2 as SVGIG (reference sequence). The CDR3 is made up of 15 amino acids. The DNA read from the CDR3 is TGTGCCTGGAGTCCACACCGCTCTGGGGCCAACGTG. Its protein product is CAWSPHRSGANV. The CDR3 in its entirety is CAWSPHRSGANVLFF.

Concerning this clone: The CDR3 end falls 3 residues outside the read, so it is completed with the germline J gene. The gene calls are TRBV5-1 and TRBJ2-3; TRBD2 matches at 12 bases. Germline CDR1 and CDR2: SGHRS and YFSETQ. The length of the CDR3 is 15 residues. V lost 0 bases and J lost 5; bases outside the gene matches: 1. CDR3 DNA (partial): TGCGCCAGCAGCTTGGAACTAGCGGGGGGAGATACG. Translated: CASSLELAGGDT. The entire CDR3 protein is CASSLELAGGDTQYF.

As for this clone: The CDR3 end falls 3 residues outside the read, so it is completed with the germline J gene. V is TRBV9 and J is TRBJ1-1, with D maybe TRBD1 (6 bases). The CDR3 contains 16 residues. Trimming cost V 1 base and J 5 bases, with 18 bases left between them. The germline V gene encodes CDR1 SGDLS and CDR2 YYNGEE. The CDR3 loop is CASSVLGAVFPTEAFF. The sequenced part of the CDR3 DNA is TGTGCCAGCAGCGTATTGGGGGCCGTATTTCCAACTGAA. Drawing the rest from reference TRBV9 and TRBJ1-1, the complete variable domain is DSGVTQTPKHLITATGQRVTLRCSPRSGDLSVYWYQQSLDQGLQFLIQYYNGEERAKGNILERFSAQQFPDLHSELNLSSLELGDSALYFCASSVLGAVFPTEAFFGQGTRLTVV.

Concerning this clone: From the germline J gene comes the end of the CDR3, since the read stops 3 residues before it. This sequence joins TRBV7-2 and TRBJ1-5; D possibly corresponds to TRBD1 (6 bases). Trimming took off 0 bases at V and 6 bases at J, with 15 bases between the two ends. Germline CDR1 and CDR2: SGHTA and FQGNSA. This CDR3 is 16 amino acids long. The covered CDR3 bases are TGTGCCAGCAGCTTAGCGACTTCAGGGGTTAGTCAGCCC. This encodes CASSLATSGVSQP. The whole CDR3 reads CASSLATSGVSQPQHF.

CDR3 residues: CASTDGDYQETQYF. The covered CDR3 bases are TGTGCCAGCACCGACGGGGACTACCAAGAGACC. This chain connects TRBV11-3 to TRBJ2-5; a weak D match, TRBD2 (6 bases). The DNA ends 3 residues before the CDR3 does, and the rest of the CDR3 is filled in from the germline J gene. Deletions cut 7 bases from V and 0 bases from J, with 12 bases between. This CDR3 is built from 14 residues. Germline CDR1 and CDR2: SGHNT and YENEEA.

Concerning this clone itself: Read sequence stops 3 residues before the CDR3 end, and the germline J gene provides the missing end. This chain joins TRBV19 and TRBJ1-4; D is ambiguous. This CDR3 has 15 residues. Germline V gene sequence: CDR1 LNHDA, CDR2 SQIVND (reference sequence). CDR3 bases read: TGTGCCAGTATAGGCGGAACCTCCTATAATTCACCA. Its protein product is CASIGGTSYNSP. The entire CDR3 is CASIGGTSYNSPLFF.

Worth noting for this clone: The CDR3 end falls 3 residues outside the read, so it is completed with the germline J gene. The V call is TRBV20-1, the J call TRBJ1-2; the D gene is possibly TRBD1 (5 bases). The CDR3 is 11 residues long. The germline V gene has CDR1 DFQATT and CDR2 SNEGSKA (reference sequence). CDR3 sequence: CSAKGSYDYTF. The CDR3 DNA, read in part, is TGCAGTGCTAAGGGGTCCTACGAC.

Notes on this clone: The CDR3 extends 3 residues past the end of the read, so its final part is completed from the germline J gene. The rearrangement links TRBV19 to TRBJ2-4; D not certain. The V end was cut by 0 bases, the J end by 3 bases, with 12 bases between. Germline CDR1 reads LNHDA; CDR2 reads SQIVND (reference sequence). The CDR3 sequence is 16 residues long. The CDR3 loop is CASSIDLRSGKNIQYF. The part of the CDR3 DNA that was read is TGTGCCAGTAGTATAGATCTAAGATCGGGCAAAAACATT.

Regarding this clone: The read ends 3 residues shy of where the CDR3 ends; the end is completed using the germline J gene. The gene calls are TRBV7-3 and TRBJ1-1; maybe TRBD1 (6 bases). Germline V gene data show CDR1 as SGHTA and CDR2 as FQGTGA. The CDR3 runs 14 residues. V lost 5 bases, J lost 3 bases, and 13 bases lay in between. The CDR3 reads CASSQGREYTEAFF. CDR3 bases read: TGTGCCAGCAGCCAGGGGCGCGAGTACACTGAA.

As for this clone: The CDR3 is cut off 3 residues early in the read; its end comes from the germline J gene. The genes are TRBV6-2 or TRBV6-3 and TRBJ2-3; 9 nucleotides align to TRBD2. The trim removed 6 bases at V and 5 bases at J, leaving 9 bases unmatched. CDR3 size: 15 residues. The V gene's germline CDR1 is MNHEY and CDR2 SVGEGT. CDR3 region: CASRPSGTLGDTQYF. The covered CDR3 bases are TGTGCCAGCAGGCCTAGCGGGACCCTCGGAGATACG.